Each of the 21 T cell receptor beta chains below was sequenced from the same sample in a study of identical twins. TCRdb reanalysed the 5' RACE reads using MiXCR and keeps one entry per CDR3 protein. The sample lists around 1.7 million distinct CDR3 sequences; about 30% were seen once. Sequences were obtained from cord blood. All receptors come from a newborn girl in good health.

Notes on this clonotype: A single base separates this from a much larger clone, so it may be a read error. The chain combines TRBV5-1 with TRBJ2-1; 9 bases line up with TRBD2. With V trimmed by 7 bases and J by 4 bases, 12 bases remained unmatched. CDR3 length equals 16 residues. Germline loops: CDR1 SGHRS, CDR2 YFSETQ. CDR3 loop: CASGRILAGAYNEQFF. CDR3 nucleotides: TGCGCCAGCGGCCGTATCTTAGCGGGGGCTTACAATGAGCAGTTCTTC.

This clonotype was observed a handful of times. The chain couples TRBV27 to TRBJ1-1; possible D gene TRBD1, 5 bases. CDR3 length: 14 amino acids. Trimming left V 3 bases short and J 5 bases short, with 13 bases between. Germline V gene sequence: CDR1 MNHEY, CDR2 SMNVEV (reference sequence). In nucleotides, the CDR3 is TGTGCCAGCAGTTTGTGGCAGGGCGGAACTGAAGCTTTCTTT. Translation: CASSLWQGGTEAFF.

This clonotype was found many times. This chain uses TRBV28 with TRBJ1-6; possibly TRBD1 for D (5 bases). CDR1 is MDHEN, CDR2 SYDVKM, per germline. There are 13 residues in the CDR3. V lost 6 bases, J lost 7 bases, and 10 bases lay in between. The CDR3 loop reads CASRRDSNSPLHF. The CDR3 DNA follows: TGTGCCAGCAGACGAGACAGCAATTCACCCCTCCACTTT.

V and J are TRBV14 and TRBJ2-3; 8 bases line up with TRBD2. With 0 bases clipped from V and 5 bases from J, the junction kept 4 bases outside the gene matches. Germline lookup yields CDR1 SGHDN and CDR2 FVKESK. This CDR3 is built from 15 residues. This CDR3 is CASSQDPSGRDTQYF. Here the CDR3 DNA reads TGTGCCAGCAGCCAAGATCCGAGCGGGAGAGATACGCAGTATTTT.

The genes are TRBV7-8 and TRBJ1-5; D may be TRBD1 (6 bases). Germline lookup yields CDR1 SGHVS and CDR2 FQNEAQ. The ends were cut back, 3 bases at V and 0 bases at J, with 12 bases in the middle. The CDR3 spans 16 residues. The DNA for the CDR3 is TGTGCCAGCAGCTTTCAAGGGGGTCGTAGCAATCAGCCCCAGCATTTT. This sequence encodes CASSFQGGRSNQPQHF.

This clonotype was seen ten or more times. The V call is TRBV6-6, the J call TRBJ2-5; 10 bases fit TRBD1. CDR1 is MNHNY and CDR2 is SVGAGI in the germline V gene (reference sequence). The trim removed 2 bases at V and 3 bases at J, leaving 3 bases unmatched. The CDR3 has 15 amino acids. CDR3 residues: CASSYGTGAKETQYF. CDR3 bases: TGTGCCAGCAGTTACGGGACAGGGGCAAAAGAGACCCAGTACTTC.

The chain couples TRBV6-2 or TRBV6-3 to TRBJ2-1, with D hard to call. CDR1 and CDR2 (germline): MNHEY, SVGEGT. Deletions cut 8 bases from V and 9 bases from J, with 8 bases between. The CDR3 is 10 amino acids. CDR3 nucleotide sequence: TGTGCCAGCGGGATCCGTGAGCAGTTCTTC. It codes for CASGIREQFF.

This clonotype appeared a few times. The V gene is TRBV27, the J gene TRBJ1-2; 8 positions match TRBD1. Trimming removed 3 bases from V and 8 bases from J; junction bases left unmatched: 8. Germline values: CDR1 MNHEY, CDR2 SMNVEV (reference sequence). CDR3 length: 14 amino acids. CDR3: CASSFGWTGYGYTF. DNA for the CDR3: TGTGCCAGCAGTTTCGGATGGACAGGGTACGGCTACACCTTC.

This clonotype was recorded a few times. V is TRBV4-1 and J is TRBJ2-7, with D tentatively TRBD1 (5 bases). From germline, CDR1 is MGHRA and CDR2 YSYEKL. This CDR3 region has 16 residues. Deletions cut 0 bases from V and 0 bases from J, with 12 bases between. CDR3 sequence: CASSQDRVSLSYEQYF. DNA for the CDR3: TGCGCCAGCAGCCAAGACAGGGTAAGCCTCTCCTACGAGCAGTACTTC.

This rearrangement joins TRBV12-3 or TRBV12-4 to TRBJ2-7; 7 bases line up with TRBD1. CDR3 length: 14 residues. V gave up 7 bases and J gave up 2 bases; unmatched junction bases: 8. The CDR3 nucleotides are TGTGCCAGCACCCGGACAGGCTGGGCCTACGAGCAGTACTTC. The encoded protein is CASTRTGWAYEQYF.

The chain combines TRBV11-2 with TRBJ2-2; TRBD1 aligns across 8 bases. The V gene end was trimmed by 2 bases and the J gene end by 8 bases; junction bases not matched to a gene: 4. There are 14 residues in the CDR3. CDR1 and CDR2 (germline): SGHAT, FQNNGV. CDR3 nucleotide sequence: TGTGCCAGCAGCTTAATCAGGGGGCTGGGGGAGCTGTTTTTT. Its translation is CASSLIRGLGELFF.

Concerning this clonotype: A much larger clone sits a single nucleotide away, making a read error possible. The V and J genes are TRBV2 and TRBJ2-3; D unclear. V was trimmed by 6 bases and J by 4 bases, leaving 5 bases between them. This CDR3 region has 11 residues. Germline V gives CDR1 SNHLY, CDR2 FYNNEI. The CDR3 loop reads CASRVPDTQYF. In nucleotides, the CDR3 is TGTGCCAGCAGGGTCCCAGATACGCAGTATTTT. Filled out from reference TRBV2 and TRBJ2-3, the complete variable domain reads EPEVTQTPSHQVTQMGQEVILRCVPISNHLYFYWYRQILGQKVEFLVSFYNNEISEKSEIFDDQFSVERPDGSNFTLKIRSTKLEDSAMYFCASRVPDTQYFGPGTRLTVL.

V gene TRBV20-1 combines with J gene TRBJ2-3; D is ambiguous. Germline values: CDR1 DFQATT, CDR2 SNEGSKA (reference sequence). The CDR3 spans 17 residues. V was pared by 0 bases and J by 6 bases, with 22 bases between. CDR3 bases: TGCAGTGCTAGAGATAAGAGGCAGAGACCCTTCAAGGATACGCAGTATTTT. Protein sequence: CSARDKRQRPFKDTQYF.

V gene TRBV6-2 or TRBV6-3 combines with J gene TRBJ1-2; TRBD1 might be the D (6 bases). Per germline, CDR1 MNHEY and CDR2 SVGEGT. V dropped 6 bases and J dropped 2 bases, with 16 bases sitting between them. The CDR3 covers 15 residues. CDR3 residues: CASSRLGGTNYGYTF. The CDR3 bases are TGTGCCAGCAGCCGCTTGGGGGGCACGAACTATGGCTACACCTTC.

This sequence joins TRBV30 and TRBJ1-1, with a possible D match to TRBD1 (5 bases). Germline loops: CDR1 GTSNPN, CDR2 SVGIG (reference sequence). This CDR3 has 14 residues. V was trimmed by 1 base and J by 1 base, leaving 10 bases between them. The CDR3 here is CAWSGYDRNTEAFF. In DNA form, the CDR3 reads TGTGCCTGGAGTGGGTACGACAGGAACACTGAAGCTTTCTTT.

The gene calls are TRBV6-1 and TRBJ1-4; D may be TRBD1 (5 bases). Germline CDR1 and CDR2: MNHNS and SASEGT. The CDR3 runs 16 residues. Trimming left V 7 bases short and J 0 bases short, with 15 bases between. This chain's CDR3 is CASKYRLGATNEKLFF. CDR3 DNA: TGTGCCAGCAAGTACAGGCTAGGGGCAACTAATGAAAAACTGTTTTTT.

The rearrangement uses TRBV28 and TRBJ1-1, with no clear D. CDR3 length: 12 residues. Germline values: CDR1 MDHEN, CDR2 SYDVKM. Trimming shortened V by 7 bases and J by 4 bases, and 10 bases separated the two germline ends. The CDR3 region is CASNFGVTEAFF. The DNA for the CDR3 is TGTGCCAGCAATTTCGGTGTCACTGAAGCTTTCTTT.

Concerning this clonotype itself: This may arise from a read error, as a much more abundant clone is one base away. As DNA, the CDR3 is TGCGCCGGCAGCTTGGTCGCTAGCGAGCAAGAGACCCAGTACTTC. It encodes CAGSLVASEQETQYF. This chain uses TRBV5-1 with TRBJ2-5, with D possibly TRBD2 on 6 matching bases. The CDR3 totals 15 residues. Germline assignment: CDR1 SGHRS and CDR2 YFSETQ.

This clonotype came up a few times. CDR3 nucleotide sequence: TGTGCCAGCAGTTTATCGGTTACGGGACCATTCAAAGAGACCCAGTACTTC. Amino acid sequence: CASSLSVTGPFKETQYF. The chain joins TRBV27 to TRBJ2-5; perhaps D is TRBD1 or TRBD2 (5 bases each). The length of the CDR3 is 17 residues. Germline CDR1 and CDR2: MNHEY and SMNVEV (reference sequence). The V and J ends lost 0 bases and 3 bases respectively, with 17 bases between them.

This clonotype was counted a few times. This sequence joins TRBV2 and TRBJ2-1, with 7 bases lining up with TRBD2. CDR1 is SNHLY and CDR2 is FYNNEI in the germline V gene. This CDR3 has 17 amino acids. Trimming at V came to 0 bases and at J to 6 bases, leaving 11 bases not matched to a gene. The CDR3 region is CASSEALGAGVGNEQFF. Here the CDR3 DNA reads TGTGCCAGCAGTGAAGCGCTTGGCGCGGGAGTAGGCAATGAGCAGTTCTTC.

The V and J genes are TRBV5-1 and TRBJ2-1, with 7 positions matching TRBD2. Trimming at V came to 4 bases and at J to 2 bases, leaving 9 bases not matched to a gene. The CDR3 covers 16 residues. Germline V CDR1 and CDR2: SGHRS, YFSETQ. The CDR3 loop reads CASSPDVSGPYNEQFF. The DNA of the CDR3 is TGCGCCAGCAGCCCTGATGTTAGCGGGCCCTACAATGAGCAGTTCTTC. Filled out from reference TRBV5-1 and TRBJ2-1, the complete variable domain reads KAGVTQTPRYLIKTRGQQVTLSCSPISGHRSVSWYQQTPGQGLQFLFEYFSETQRNKGNFPGRFSGRQFSNSRSEMNVSTLELGDSALYLCASSPDVSGPYNEQFFGPGTRLTVL.